A selection of T cell receptor beta chains follows, all from one sample in a study of Graves' ophthalmopathy and Graves' hyperthyroidism. TCRdb passed the multiplex PCR reads through MiXCR, listing each CDR3 protein once. Of 200,000 to 250,000 distinct CDR3 sequences detected, roughly 21% appear once; the ten largest clones hold more than 35%. The sample consisted of peripheral blood. The receptor source for this set is a woman aged 45 to 65 with Graves' ophthalmopathy. Both conserved end residues are part of each CDR3. The D gene is left open where the match is weak. A clone size is listed for some rows: how often the clone was seen (once, few, many), or a class if it is expanded.

j_gene | v_gene | abundance | d_gene | CDR3aa | CDR3nt
TRBJ1-2 | TRBV30 | many | TRBD1 | CAWSVQDRGIYGYTF | TGTGCCTGGAGTGTACAGGACAGGGGAATCTATGGCTACACCTTC
TRBJ2-5 | TRBV19 | many | TRBD1 | CASSIGTVQETQYF | TGTGCCAGTAGTATCGGGACAGTCCAAGAGACCCAGTACTTC
TRBJ1-1 | TRBV6-5 | many | . | CASSSAAGGTEAFF | TGTGCCAGCAGTTCAGCAGCGGGGGGGACTGAAGCTTTCTTT
TRBJ1-1 | TRBV10-3 | many | . | CAISVRSLGMNTEAFF | TGTGCCATCAGTGTTCGGTCCCTAGGGATGAACACTGAAGCTTTCTTT
TRBJ1-1 | TRBV12-3/TRBV12-4 | . | TRBD1 | CASSFRQGHTEAFF | TGTGCCAGCAGTTTTCGACAGGGGCACACTGAAGCTTTCTTT
TRBJ2-7 | TRBV29-1 | many | TRBD1 | CSVVPTGRAYEQYF | TGCAGCGTTGTGCCGACAGGGCGAGCCTACGAGCAGTACTTC
TRBJ2-2 | TRBV6-2/TRBV6-3 | many | . | CASIATSNTGELFF | TGTGCCAGTATAGCCACGTCGAACACCGGGGAGCTGTTTTTT
TRBJ2-7 | TRBV5-1 | . | TRBD1 | CASSPGQGAPEQYF | TGCGCCAGCAGCCCGGGACAGGGGGCTCCCGAGCAGTACTTC
TRBJ2-7 | TRBV25-1 | many | . | CASSEHGGSYEQYF | TGTGCCAGCAGTGAGCACGGCGGCTCCTACGAGCAGTACTTC
TRBJ1-1 | TRBV11-2 | few | . | CASSLNSGPAFF | TGTGCCAGCAGCTTAAATTCCGGGCCAGCTTTCTTT
TRBJ1-6 | TRBV19 | many | . | CASNEGGGNSPLHF | TGTGCCAGTAATGAAGGTGGGGGTAATTCACCCCTCCACTTT
TRBJ1-2 | TRBV6-5 | many | TRBD1 | CASSYGQGEGYTF | TGTGCCAGCAGCTACGGACAGGGGGAGGGCTACACCTTC
TRBJ1-1 | TRBV12-3/TRBV12-4 | . | TRBD1 | CASSAQGKGLSTEAFF | TGTGCCAGCAGTGCACAGGGGAAGGGTTTGAGCACTGAAGCTTTCTTT
TRBJ1-1 | TRBV12-3/TRBV12-4 | many | . | CASSVHWGRDTEAFF | TGTGCCAGCAGCGTACATTGGGGGAGGGATACTGAAGCTTTCTTT
TRBJ1-1 | TRBV29-1 | many | TRBD1 | CSVDRGHAFF | TGCAGCGTTGACAGGGGGCATGCTTTCTTT
TRBJ1-1 | TRBV6-5 | many | . | CASILNTEAFF | TGTGCCAGCATCCTGAACACTGAAGCTTTCTTT
TRBJ1-1 | TRBV2 | many | . | CASSDQVGTEAFF | TGTGCCAGCAGTGATCAGGTCGGCACTGAAGCTTTCTTT
TRBJ2-7 | TRBV12-3/TRBV12-4 | . | TRBD1 | CASSLSGGMGEQYF | TGTGCCAGCAGCTTATCAGGGGGCATGGGCGAGCAGTACTTC
TRBJ1-5 | TRBV20-1 | many | . | CSAKERPGYQPQHF | TGCAGTGCTAAAGAGAGACCCGGGTATCAGCCCCAGCATTTT
TRBJ1-5 | TRBV28 | many | . | CASSMGGSNQPQHF | TGTGCCAGCAGTATGGGGGGAAGCAATCAGCCCCAGCATTTT
TRBJ2-5 | TRBV25-1 | many | . | CASSEWLSAGQETQYF | TGTGCCAGCAGTGAATGGCTTTCAGCGGGCCAAGAGACCCAGTACTTC
TRBJ1-2 | TRBV6-2/TRBV6-3 | . | TRBD1 | CASSPLLGTGTNYGYTF | TGTGCCAGCAGTCCCCTACTCGGGACAGGGACAAACTATGGCTACACCTTC
TRBJ2-2 | TRBV7-3 | . | . | CASSQRRRGQANTGELFF | TGTGCCAGCAGCCAACGACGAAGAGGACAAGCGAACACCGGGGAGCTGTTTTTT
TRBJ2-7 | TRBV13 | many | TRBD1 | CASREQGTTYEQYF | TGTGCCAGCCGGGAACAGGGGACGACCTACGAGCAGTACTTC
TRBJ2-5 | TRBV18 | many | TRBD1 | CASFTDRTETQYF | TGTGCCAGCTTCACGGACAGGACAGAGACCCAGTACTTC
TRBJ1-1 | TRBV30 | once | . | CAGIRSFEAFF | TGTGCCGGAATTAGAAGCTTTGAAGCTTTCTTT
TRBJ1-1 | TRBV6-1 | . | . | CASSRSTMNTEAFF | TGTGCCAGCAGTCGATCGACAATGAACACTGAAGCTTTCTTT
TRBJ1-1 | TRBV11-2 | . | . | CAGSFRSNTEAFF | TGTGCCGGCAGCTTTAGGTCGAACACTGAAGCTTTCTTT
TRBJ1-1 | TRBV3-1 | . | TRBD1 | CASSPSTGRPGEAFF | TGTGCCAGCAGCCCTTCGACAGGGAGGCCGGGTGAAGCTTTCTTT
TRBJ2-5 | TRBV7-9 | few | TRBD2 | CASSWGLAVVVKETQYF | TGTGCCAGCAGCTGGGGACTAGCGGTGGTAGTCAAAGAGACCCAGTACTTC
TRBJ2-4 | TRBV6-1 | . | TRBD2 | CASSLVGGGEDIQYF | TGTGCCAGCAGCTTGGTCGGGGGGGGCGAGGACATTCAGTACTTC
TRBJ2-7 | TRBV12-3/TRBV12-4 | many | TRBD2 | CASSPRGGGNEQYF | TGTGCCAGCAGCCCTCGGGGGGGTGGGAACGAGCAGTACTTC
TRBJ1-2 | TRBV19 | many | . | CASTSVRGGYGYTF | .
TRBJ2-1 | TRBV24-1 | many | . | CATSDFPRTGREQFF | TGTGCCACCAGTGATTTCCCTCGGACGGGCCGCGAGCAGTTCTTC
TRBJ2-7 | TRBV6-1 | many | . | CASRPGDREQYF | TGTGCCAGCAGACCGGGCGACCGCGAGCAGTACTTC
TRBJ2-5 | TRBV25-1 | . | TRBD1 | CASSDTSRKGAETQYF | TGTGCCAGCAGTGATACCTCCCGGAAGGGGGCAGAGACCCAGTACTTC
TRBJ2-6 | TRBV2 | many | . | CASSEGANVLTF | TGTGCCAGCAGTGAGGGGGCCAACGTCCTGACTTTC
TRBJ2-7 | TRBV7-9 | many | . | CASSLAGLRDEQYF | TGTGCCAGCAGCTTAGCTGGGCTGAGGGACGAGCAGTACTTC
TRBJ1-6 | TRBV30 | few | TRBD1 | CAWSQGGAYNSPLHF | TGTGCCTGGAGCCAGGGGGGGGCCTATAATTCACCCCTCCACTTT
TRBJ1-6 | TRBV19 | many | TRBD1 | CASRPQGLHNSPLHF | TGTGCCAGTAGGCCACAGGGGCTTCATAATTCACCCCTCCACTTT
TRBJ2-7 | TRBV27 | many | TRBD2 | CASSLSPYSSGRASYEQYF | TGTGCCAGCAGTTTATCCCCCTATTCCAGCGGGAGGGCATCCTACGAGCAGTACTTC
TRBJ1-1 | TRBV12-3/TRBV12-4 | . | . | CASRRGSTEAFF | TGTGCCAGCAGAAGGGGGTCGACTGAAGCTTTCTTT
TRBJ1-5 | TRBV6-1 | few | . | CVSSDEATYSNQPQHF | TGTGTCAGCAGTGATGAGGCCACGTATAGCAATCAGCCCCAGCATTTT
TRBJ2-7 | TRBV20-1 | . | . | CSARDDGYDYF | TGCAGTGCTAGAGATGACGGGTACGATTACTTC
TRBJ1-6 | TRBV28 | . | TRBD1 | CASSNVKQGRMAPLHF | TGTGCCAGCAGTAACGTCAAACAGGGGAGAATGGCACCCCTCCACTTT
TRBJ2-4 | TRBV19 | . | . | CASSIRSPLTETKNIQYF | TGTGCCAGTAGTATCAGGTCCCCCCTTACAGAGACCAAAAACATTCAGTACTTC
TRBJ2-2 | TRBV12-5 | many | . | CASGLVQAGTGELFF | TGTGCTAGTGGTTTGGTACAGGCGGGGACCGGGGAGCTGTTTTTT
TRBJ1-3 | TRBV12-3/TRBV12-4 | . | . | CASSAGFSGNTIYF | TGTGCCAGCAGTGCAGGATTCTCTGGAAACACCATATATTTT
TRBJ2-5 | TRBV12-5 | many | . | CASGLARGDHRGETQYF | TGTGCTAGTGGTTTGGCCCGAGGGGACCACCGAGGGGAGACCCAGTACTTC
TRBJ2-7 | TRBV29-1 | many | . | CSVEGDSRREQYF | TGCAGCGTTGAAGGGGACTCCCGGCGGGAGCAGTACTTC
TRBJ2-7 | TRBV6-5 | many | . | CASSLEREGTYF | TGTGCCAGCAGTCTCGAGAGAGAAGGTACATACTTC
TRBJ2-7 | TRBV11-1 | once | TRBD2 | CASSLDSGRAVYEQYF | TGTGCCAGCAGCCTCGATAGCGGGAGGGCCGTCTACGAGCAGTACTTC
TRBJ1-2 | TRBV6-1 | many | . | CASSEPVYGYTF | TGTGCCAGCAGTGAACCGGTCTATGGCTACACCTTC